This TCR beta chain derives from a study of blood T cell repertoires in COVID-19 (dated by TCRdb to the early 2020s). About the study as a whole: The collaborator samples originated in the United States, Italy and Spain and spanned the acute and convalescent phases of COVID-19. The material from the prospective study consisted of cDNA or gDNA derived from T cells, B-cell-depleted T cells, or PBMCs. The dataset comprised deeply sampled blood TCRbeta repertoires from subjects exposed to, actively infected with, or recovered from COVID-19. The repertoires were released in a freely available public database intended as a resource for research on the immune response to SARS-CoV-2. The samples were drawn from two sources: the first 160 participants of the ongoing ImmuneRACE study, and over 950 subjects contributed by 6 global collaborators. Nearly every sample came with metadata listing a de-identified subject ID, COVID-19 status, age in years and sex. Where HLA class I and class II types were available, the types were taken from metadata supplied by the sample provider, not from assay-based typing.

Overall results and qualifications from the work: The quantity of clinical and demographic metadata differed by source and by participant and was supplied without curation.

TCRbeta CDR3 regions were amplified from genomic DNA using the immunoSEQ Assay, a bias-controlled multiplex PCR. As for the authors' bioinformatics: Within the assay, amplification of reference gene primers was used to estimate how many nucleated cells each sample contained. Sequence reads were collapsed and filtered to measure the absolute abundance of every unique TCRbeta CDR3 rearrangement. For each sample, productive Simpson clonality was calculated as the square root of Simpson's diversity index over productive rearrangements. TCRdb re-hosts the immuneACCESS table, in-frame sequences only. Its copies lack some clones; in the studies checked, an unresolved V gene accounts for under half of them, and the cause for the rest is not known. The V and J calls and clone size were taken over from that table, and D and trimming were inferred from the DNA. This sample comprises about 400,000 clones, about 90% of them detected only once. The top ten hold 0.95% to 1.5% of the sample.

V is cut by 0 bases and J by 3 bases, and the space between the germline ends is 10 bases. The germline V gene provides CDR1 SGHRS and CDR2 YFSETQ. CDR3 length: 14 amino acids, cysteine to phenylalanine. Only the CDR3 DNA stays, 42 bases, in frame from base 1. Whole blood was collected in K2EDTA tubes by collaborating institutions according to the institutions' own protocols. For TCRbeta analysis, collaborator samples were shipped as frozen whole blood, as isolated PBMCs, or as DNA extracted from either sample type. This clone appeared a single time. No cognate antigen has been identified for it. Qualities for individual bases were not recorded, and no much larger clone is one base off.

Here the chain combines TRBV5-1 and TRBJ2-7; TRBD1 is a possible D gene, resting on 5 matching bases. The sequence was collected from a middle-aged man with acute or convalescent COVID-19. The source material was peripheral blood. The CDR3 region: CASSLDSDSYEQYF. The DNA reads TGCGCCAGCAGCTTGGACTCCGACAGCTACGAGCAGTACTTC.